This T cell receptor beta chain was recovered during a study of molecular identifiers for immune sequencing clone quantification. Study as a whole: Split five ways in replicates, RNA from roughly 20,000 or 100,000 naive CD8 cells had four portions sequenced.

Each CDR3 protein is one row after TCRdb ran MiXCR on the PCR reads. Of 20,000 or so distinct CDR3 sequences listed, under 25% are singletons. Trimming removed 0 bases from V and 7 bases from J, with 8 bases in between. CDR3 size: 12 residues. CDR1 is SGHRS, CDR2 YFSETQ, per germline. CD8+CD4-CCR7+CD45RA+ sorting gave the naive CD8 T cells. Study-level findings and limits: Barcode collisions between identical TCR molecules could shrink estimates of highly expanded clone sizes. Whereas naive cells kept under 1% of molecules in clones above 20 RNA copies, such clones held over 99% in effectors.

This clonotype showed up many times. The antigen is undetermined. This chain uses TRBV5-1 with TRBJ2-7, with unresolved D. The sequence was collected from a human donor in good health. Some libraries in this study had Jurkat cell RNA spiked in. The sequenced material came from naive CD8+ T cells from blood, with Jurkat cell RNA spiked in. Subset specified: FACS-sorted CD8+CD4-CCR7+CD45RA+ naive T cells. Here the CDR3 reads CASSLEAREQYF. CDR3 sequence (DNA): TGCGCCAGCAGCTTGGAGGCGCGGGAGCAGTACTTC.